Below, 5 T cell receptor beta chains from the same sample are listed, as sequenced in a study of T cells after yellow fever vaccination. One entry per CDR3 protein, called by TCRdb with MiXCR from the 5' RACE reads. Of about 94,000 distinct CDR3 sequences in the sample, over 8% are singletons; the top ten hold about 15%. The sequenced sample was CD8+ T cells not binding an NS4B(214-222) dextramer, sorted from PBMCs, obtained around 15 days after the first yellow fever vaccination. The receptors were sampled from a man between 18 and 35 years old who received the YFV17D yellow fever vaccine.

The chain recombines TRBV7-9 with TRBJ2-7; 12 nucleotides match TRBD1. Per germline, CDR1 SEHNR and CDR2 FQNEAQ (reference sequence). V lost 5 bases, J lost 5 bases, and 7 bases stayed unmatched. CDR3 length: 15 amino acids. CDR3 loop: CASSPGQGAPHEQYV. CDR3 in DNA: TGTGCCAGCAGCCCGGGACAGGGGGCGCCCCACGAGCAGTACGTC.

This clonotype was recorded many times. This rearrangement joins TRBV18 to TRBJ2-5; unclear D gene. Germline V gene sequence: CDR1 KGHSH, CDR2 LQKENI. CDR3 length: 12 amino acids. V lost 0 bases to trimming and J lost 4 bases, with 3 bases between them. This chain's CDR3 is CASSPPGETQYF. The CDR3 DNA is TGTGCCAGCTCACCACCGGGAGAGACCCAGTACTTC.

Only a few counts were recorded for this clonotype. The rearrangement uses TRBV5-1 and TRBJ2-5; 7 bases are shared with TRBD1. The CDR3 loop spans 17 amino acids. CDR1 and CDR2 from the germline V gene are SGHRS and YFSETQ. Germline trimming cut 2 bases from V and 7 bases from J; bases unmatched to any gene: 17. In DNA form, the CDR3 reads TGCGCCAGCAGCTTTAGGTCGCCGGGACAGATTTTAGGGACCCAGTACTTC. This encodes CASSFRSPGQILGTQYF.

The V call is TRBV7-8, the J call TRBJ2-3; TRBD1 matches 9 bases. After removal of 4 bases from V and 2 bases from J, the junction contained 10 bases not matched to a gene. Per germline, CDR1 SGHVS and CDR2 FQNEAQ. This CDR3 contains 17 residues. This CDR3 reads CASSSRLGDRDTDTQYF. The CDR3 DNA reads as TGTGCCAGCAGCTCCCGCTTAGGGGACAGGGACACAGATACGCAGTATTTT.

This clonotype was counted only a few times. The V gene is TRBV6-2 or TRBV6-3, the J gene TRBJ1-5, with 7 positions matching TRBD1. The CDR3 covers 18 residues. Germline CDR1 is MNHEY and CDR2 is SVGEGT. J was trimmed by 1 base and V by 0 bases; bases with no gene match: 9. Here the CDR3 reads CASSYSSGQGESNQPQHF. DNA of the CDR3: TGTGCCAGCAGTTACTCGTCGGGGCAGGGGGAAAGCAATCAGCCCCAGCATTTT.